A single sample is the source of the 9 T cell receptor beta chains below, sequenced in a study of cytomegalovirus exposure and HLA in healthy donors. Vbeta (60) and Jbeta (13) primers were used in the PCR. Libraries were prepared by immunoSEQ multiplex PCR; TCRdb keeps only in-frame clonotypes and omits some of them. The sample lists about 97,000 clones, roughly two thirds seen once, with roughly 3.5% in the top ten. The sequenced material came from PBMCs. The receptors originated from a man aged 40-49 years in good health and CMV-seronegative.

The chain couples TRBV20-1 to TRBJ1-1; D remains unclear. The CDR3 covers 11 residues. CDR1 and CDR2 (germline): DFQATT, SNEGSKA (reference sequence). The ends were cut back, 6 bases at V and 5 bases at J, with 10 bases in the middle. In DNA, the CDR3 is TGCAGTGCCATGGAGTGGACTGAAGCTTTCTTT. Residues: CSAMEWTEAFF.

The CDR3, as DNA: TGTGCCAGCAGCTCCCGGCAGGGGGTGGAGCTGTTTTTT. It codes for CASSSRQGVELFF. The chain is built from TRBV7-3 and TRBJ2-2; 7 nucleotides agree with TRBD1. The CDR3 is 13 amino acids. V gave up 4 bases and J gave up 10 bases; unmatched junction bases: 6. Germline CDR1 SGHTA, CDR2 FQGTGA.

V gene TRBV5-6 combines with J gene TRBJ2-1, with TRBD1 as a possible D gene (6 bases). Trimming removed 0 bases at V and 9 bases at J, with 13 bases between. The germline V gene has CDR1 SGHDT and CDR2 YYEEEE. This CDR3 is built from 14 residues. CDR3 nucleotides: TGTGCCAGCAGCTTGGCGGCTGGGGGCCCTGAGCAGTTCTTC. This codes for CASSLAAGGPEQFF.

This clone was seen just once. This chain uses TRBV5-4 with TRBJ2-7; 7 nucleotides line up with TRBD1. Germline V gene lookup returns CDR1 SGHNT and CDR2 YYREEE (reference sequence). V was pared by 4 bases and J by 2 bases, with 0 bases of the junction left unmatched. The CDR3 has 12 residues. The CDR3 DNA follows: TGTGCCAGCAGCGGGACAGCCTACGAGCAGTACTTC. This encodes CASSGTAYEQYF.

This clone has only a few counts. The rearrangement joins TRBV7-2 to TRBJ1-1; 10 bases agree with TRBD1. Germline V gives CDR1 SGHTA, CDR2 FQGNSA. J was trimmed by 14 bases and V by 3 bases; bases with no gene match: 15. There are 15 residues in the CDR3. The CDR3 reads CASSFAGTGAVRSFF. The CDR3 DNA reads TGTGCCAGCAGCTTCGCCGGGACAGGGGCTGTCCGATCCTTCTTT. The whole variable domain, filled in from reference TRBV7-2 and TRBJ1-1, reads GAGVSQSPSNKVTEKGKDVELRCDPISGHTALYWYRQSLGQGLEFLIYFQGNSAPDKSGLPSDRFSAERTGGSVSTLTIQRTQQEDSAVYLCASSFAGTGAVRSFFGQGTRLTVV.

The rearrangement uses TRBV19 and TRBJ1-4, with TRBD1 identical over 10 bases. The germline V gene encodes CDR1 LNHDA and CDR2 SQIVND (reference sequence). The junction had 5 bases not matched to a gene; V was cut back by 1 base and J by 6 bases. The CDR3 covers 16 residues. CDR3 DNA sequence: TGTGCCAGTAGTATAGTCTCCGGGACAGGGGATGAAAAACTGTTTTTT. As protein: CASSIVSGTGDEKLFF.

This clone appeared a few times. The CDR3 DNA is TGTGCCAGCAGGGGGACTGGACTTGAAAAACTGTTTTTT. The encoded protein is CASRGTGLEKLFF. J is TRBJ1-4 and V is TRBV2; weak D call: TRBD1 (5 bases). The CDR3 contains 13 residues. Between the trimmed V and J ends, which lost 6 bases and 7 bases, there was a span of 12 bases. CDR1 and CDR2 from the germline V gene are SNHLY and FYNNEI.

The J gene is TRBJ2-5, the V gene TRBV6-6; tentative D call: TRBD1 (6 bases). CDR1 and CDR2 from the germline V gene are MNHNY and SVGAGI (reference sequence). This CDR3 region has 14 residues. The V and J ends lost 4 bases and 1 base respectively, with 10 bases between them. The CDR3 protein is CASSSTGVQETQYF. The CDR3 DNA is TGTGCCAGCAGTTCGACAGGAGTCCAAGAGACCCAGTACTTC.

Only a few counts were recorded for this clone. DNA for the CDR3: TGTGCCAGCAGTGAGCAAACAGGATTCAATCAGCCCCAGCATTTT. The encoded protein is CASSEQTGFNQPQHF. This rearrangement joins TRBV6-1 to TRBJ1-5; D possibly corresponds to TRBD1 (5 bases). V gave up 3 bases and J gave up 3 bases, with 12 bases separating them. The germline V gene has CDR1 MNHNS and CDR2 SASEGT. This CDR3 comprises 15 residues.